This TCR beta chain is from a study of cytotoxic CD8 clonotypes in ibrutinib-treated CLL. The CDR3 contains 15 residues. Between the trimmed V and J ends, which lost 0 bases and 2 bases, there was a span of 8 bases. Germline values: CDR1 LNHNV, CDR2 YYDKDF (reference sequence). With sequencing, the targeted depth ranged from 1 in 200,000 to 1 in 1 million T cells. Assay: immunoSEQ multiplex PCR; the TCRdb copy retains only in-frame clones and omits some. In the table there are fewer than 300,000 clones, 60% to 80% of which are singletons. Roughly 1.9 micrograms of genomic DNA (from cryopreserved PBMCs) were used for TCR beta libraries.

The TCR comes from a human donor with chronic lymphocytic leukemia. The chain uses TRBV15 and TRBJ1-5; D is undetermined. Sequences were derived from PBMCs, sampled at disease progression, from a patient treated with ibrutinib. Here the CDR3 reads CATSREIGGNQPQHF. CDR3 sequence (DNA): TGTGCCACCAGCAGAGAAATTGGAGGCAATCAGCCCCAGCATTTT.